This is a list of T cell receptor beta chains from one sample in a study of CD8 T cells in ankylosing spondylitis. One entry per CDR3 protein results from TCRdb running MiXCR on the 5' RACE reads. The table lists 200,000 to 250,000 distinct CDR3 sequences, about 11% of them singletons. The sequenced sample consisted of blood, either unsorted or a sorted T cell fraction (not recorded which). These receptor sequences come from a male donor with ankylosing spondylitis or in good health (not recorded which). Both conserved end residues are trimmed from each CDR3.

TRBV4-2	ASSLGQGGYGELF
TRBV5-1	ARGLALCSNQPQH
TRBV7-9	ASSMVGETQY
TRBV10-3	AIREQENTEAF
TRBV14	ASSQEWGLTDTQY
TRBV7-9	ASSPNRGHYEQY
TRBV29-1	SVVGLTSSDTDTQY
TRBV20-1	SARDDRVSTNEKLF
TRBV24-1	ALGGSTGELF
TRBV6-5	ATNSGEKLF
TRBV6-1	ASSDGFREKLF
TRBV5-1	ASSLEAVMNTGELF
TRBV7-9	ASTDIKKRGANVLT
TRBV18	ASSAGQGAVSRSYEQY
TRBV12-3/TRBV12-4	ASSLIGDTDTQY
TRBV20-1	SARKGTGPQPQH
TRBV20-1	SARLAKEQF
TRBV7-2	ASSTLQETQY
TRBV29-1	SATNGPGSYEQY
TRBV6-5	ASSWVGSYEQY
TRBV5-6	ASSPPDRWRNEQF
TRBV6-1	ASSSRETDNEQF
TRBV5-1	ASTTMLEGAVQY
TRBV3-1	ASSQNFPNTEAF
TRBV9	ASSPRLDTDTQY
TRBV5-1	ASSLVGTAAEQY
TRBV6-2/TRBV6-3	ASSPRKGTSVPKGGTGELF
TRBV14	ASSQTTGSYGYT
TRBV20-1	SATSDLNSPLH
TRBV7-2	ASSTRTGLETQY
TRBV28	ASSFGRLSYEQY
TRBV9	ASSVGGTGNTEAF
TRBV5-1	ASSLVAGVDITEAF
TRBV12-3/TRBV12-4	ASSFERAGQPQH
TRBV9	ASSVGGASLQGYT
TRBV19	ASSIGGTASYEQY
TRBV7-2	ASSFSEQGELF
TRBV20-1	SAIGQEGEKLF
TRBV2	ASRGRGVNTGELF
TRBV12-3/TRBV12-4	ASSPNGGENTEAF
TRBV5-1	ASSRTGDGTKNIQY
TRBV20-1	SAGEGEKLF
TRBV5-1	ASSHVGQGDTGELF
TRBV7-3	ASSPNGQGANEQF
TRBV12-3/TRBV12-4	ASSHTSGGVHEQF
TRBV7-6	ASSKGLTGELF
TRBV12-3/TRBV12-4	ASSSGSYGEQF
TRBV3-1	ASSKSTGVHEQF
TRBV5-6	ASSLTAGGPRELF
TRBV7-9	ASSLETGGPTEAF
TRBV5-1	ASSPSPVGLSDTQY
TRBV5-1	ASRFRPTQETQY
TRBV12-3/TRBV12-4	ASGQGARSDTQY
TRBV7-9	ASMGGDRLNTGELF
TRBV11-2	ASSFGRDNEAF
TRBV29-1	SVEQTNYNEQF
TRBV5-1	ASSWPGTEQY
TRBV12-3/TRBV12-4	ASSPPLRRGSTDTQY
TRBV30	AQVGSGGGTDTQY